This T cell receptor beta chain is from a study of CD8+CD57+ T cells in acquired aplastic anemia. Study details: The DNA of sorted CD4+ and CD8+ cells averaged around 3 ug. Study results and caveats: Overlap between patients and controls comprised just under 30 CD8+ CDR3 sequences.

With 2 bases removed from V and 8 bases from J, the gap between germline ends came to 13 bases. The CDR3 has 14 amino acids. Germline CDR1 reads MGHDK; CDR2 reads SYGVNS. An expansion of CD8+CD57+ cells by flow cytometry had been shown in patients chosen for sequencing. Among the patients, all had severe acquired aplastic anemia. Investigators profiled TCR beta VDJ and CDR3 from genomic DNA template. MiXCR, run by TCRdb on the reads, gives a single entry per CDR3 protein. The sample includes around 290,000 distinct CDR3 sequences, about 50% of them seen just once. Turning to this clonotype: Its specificity is unknown.

The material sequenced was sorted CD4+, CD8+, or CD8+CD57+ T cells (not recorded which) from PBMCs. This chain connects TRBV25-1 to TRBJ1-3, with TRBD1 as a possible D gene (5 bases). This TCR was sampled from a human donor with aplastic anemia. The CDR3 nucleotides read TGTGCCAGCAGTGAACAGGGCCTTTTACACACCATATATTTT. This encodes CASSEQGLLHTIYF.